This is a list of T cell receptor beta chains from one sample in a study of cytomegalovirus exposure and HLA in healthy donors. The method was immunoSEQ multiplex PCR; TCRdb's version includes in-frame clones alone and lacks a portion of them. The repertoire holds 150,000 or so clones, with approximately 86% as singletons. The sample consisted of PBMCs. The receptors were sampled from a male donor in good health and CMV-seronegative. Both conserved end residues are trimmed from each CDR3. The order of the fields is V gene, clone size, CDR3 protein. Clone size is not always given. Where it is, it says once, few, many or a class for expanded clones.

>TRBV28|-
ASSYRYTEAF
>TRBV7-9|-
ASSLPQGEQY
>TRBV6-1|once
ASRQHQGYGYT
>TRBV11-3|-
ASSLTGGDGYT
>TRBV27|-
ASSLPLQLNSPLH
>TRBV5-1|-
ASSLDSGRGWNTEAF
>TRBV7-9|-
SSSLRDSSYNEQF
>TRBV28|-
ASSLISRDRTYEQY
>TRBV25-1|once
ASSESRTGVGYT
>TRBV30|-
AWRPDEGASEKLF
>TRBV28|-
ASSPGVFGNTIY
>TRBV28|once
ASSLGDRGTKNIQY
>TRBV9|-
ASSLQGSASYNEQF
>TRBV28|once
ASRPAGGIYEQY
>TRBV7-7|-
ASSLKGGVAGELF
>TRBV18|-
ASSPGLAGTGELF
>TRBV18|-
ASSPLGGREKLF
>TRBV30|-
AWRVTGSGELF